This T cell receptor (beta chain) was identified in a study of T-cell memory formation after mild COVID-19 listed by TCRdb under 2021. Describing the broader study: TCR sequence clusters from the two donors were largely donor specific. Two young, previously healthy adult volunteers, one female and one male, were included in the cohort. Longitudinal TCRalpha and TCRbeta repertoire sequencing tracked T-cell clones expanding and contracting after mild COVID-19 in a couple of donors.

CDR1 SGHRS and CDR2 YFSETQ are derived from the germline V gene. From the cysteine through the phenylalanine, the CDR3 covers 15 amino acids. The kept DNA is CDR3 alone, 45 bases in frame from the first base. V is reduced by 0 bases and J by 3 bases, leaving a spacing of 9 bases between them. Here is what the overall study found, with its caveats: Whether the second-wave clones peaking on day 37 were SARS-CoV-2 specific was not confirmed. Some responding clones were detected in pre-infection memory, which suggested that pre-existing cross-reactive memory T cells had joined the SARS-CoV-2 response. The study included only two mild cases, and larger cohorts that include severe cases with pre-infection samples were judged to be necessary. Clones contracting from day 15 to 85 had balanced CD4/CD8 phenotypes, while a second wave expanding from day 15 to 37 was biased towards CD4+. Contracting CD4+ clones were located mainly in the CM and EM memory subsets, whereas CD8+ clones were found to be enriched in EMRA.

Comment on this clonotype: This receptor's antigen is unknown. Base qualities are not recorded, but no much larger clone differs from it by a single base.

Ficoll-Paque density gradient centrifugation was used to isolate PBMCs. For sequencing, an Illumina NovaSeq 6000 was employed. cDNA libraries for TCRalpha and TCRbeta were prepared by 5'RACE using constant-segment primers, with sample barcodes and unique molecular identifiers added. Trizol reagent was used to extract RNA from every sample. The libraries were amplified in two PCR steps, and the second step added a second sample barcode and Illumina TruSeq adapters. Sequencing of libraries was performed on an Illumina NovaSeq with 2 x 150 bp paired-end reads. The study's own analysis went as follows. The reads were demultiplexed and collapsed into UMI-guided consensus sequences using migec v1.2.7. With mixcr v2.1.11, UMI consensuses were aligned to TRA and TRB V and J templates and assembled into clonotypes. A clonotype was counted as expanded or contracted only when both edgeR and NoisET called the clonotype significant, with the noise models trained on biological replicates. For edgeR calls, a false discovery rate-adjusted p below 0.01 and a log2 fold-change threshold of 1 were applied. PCA with hierarchical clustering of max-normalized trajectories of the 1000 most abundant clonotypes was used as exploratory dynamics analysis. Each responding clone was given a CD4 or CD8 phenotype based on the CD4+ and CD8+ repertoires, which had been sequenced separately. The public reads were reprocessed in TCRdb via fastp at Q25 and MiXCR, keeping in-frame beta chains. Here each entry gathers all rows of one CDR3 protein and keeps the most common genes and DNA. The V and J calls, along with clone size, are taken from TCRdb and not from the paper's own processing. Within this sample are about 340,000 distinct CDR3 sequences, with approximately 14% of them counted one time only. Around 21% of the sample is in the top ten clones.

The source is a man aged 18 to 29 who had mild COVID-19 (a few samples of this study predate the infection). The sample titles of this study are shuffled in the database, so cell type and time point are left out; the donor was told from shared clones. The chain employs TRBV5-1 and TRBJ2-2; 6 matching bases give a weak D call of TRBD1. What was sequenced was PBMCs or a T cell subset sorted from them (not recorded which). The nucleotide sequence reads TGCGCCAGCAGCTTGGCTGAGGGGGACACCGGGGAGCTGTTTTTT. It encodes CASSLAEGDTGELFF.